This T cell receptor (beta chain) comes out of a study of beta chain features in type 1 diabetes. All of the isolated RNA was reverse transcribed, so expressed TCRB transcripts were sequenced. The data were produced by immunoSEQ multiplex PCR, yet TCRdb's version contains in-frame clones alone and is incomplete. The data hold some 900,000 clones, with about a sixth observed a single time. V was cut by 5 bases and J by 7 bases, with 6 bases left in between. Germline CDR1 is SGHAT and CDR2 is FQNNGV. The CDR3 loop spans 11 amino acids. This clone came up a few times. Via the markers CD45RO/CCR7/CD25/CD127/CD95/CD27, stem cell-like memory, regulatory, central memory and naive CD4+ cells were sorted.

Sequenced: naive CD4+ T cells from blood. The chain combines TRBV11-2 with TRBJ2-1, with unresolved D. The receptor comes from a woman under 30 in good health. CDR3 protein: CASSQINEQFF. The CDR3 DNA reads as TGTGCCAGCAGCCAAATAAATGAGCAGTTCTTC.